Below are 2 T cell receptor beta chains sequenced from a single sample in a study of cytomegalovirus exposure and HLA in healthy donors. The study ran its PCR with 60 Vbeta and 13 Jbeta primers. Some clones are missing from TCRdb's copy, which holds only in-frame ones; the method was immunoSEQ multiplex PCR. The table includes around 120,000 clones, approximately 81% detected once. Sequences were obtained from PBMCs. Receptors originate from a young man in good health and CMV-seropositive.

This clone has just a few counts. This chain joins TRBV7-3 and TRBJ2-3; unclear D gene. The V gene's germline CDR1 is SGHTA and CDR2 FQGTGA. This CDR3 has 14 amino acids. V was trimmed by 2 bases and J by 1 base, leaving 7 bases between them. The CDR3 bases are TGTGCCAGCAGCTTACTGGGCGGCACAGATACGCAGTATTTT. It codes for CASSLLGGTDTQYF.

The genes are TRBV29-1 and TRBJ2-7; possibly TRBD2 for D (5 bases). Trimming took 2 bases from V and 1 from J, leaving 15 bases between them. CDR1 and CDR2 from the germline V gene are SQVTM and ANQGSEA. CDR3 length: 15 amino acids. The CDR3 region is CSVETLAAQSYEQYF. In nucleotides, the CDR3 is TGCAGCGTTGAAACGCTAGCAGCCCAATCCTACGAGCAGTACTTC.